The following is a TCR beta chain sequence with its context. These data come from a study of blood T cell repertoires in COVID-19. Study-level information: T cells, B-cell-depleted T cells, or PBMCs provided the cDNA or gDNA that served as material.

Original methodology: Using reference gene primer amplification, nucleated cell counts were estimated. The table came from immunoSEQ multiplex PCR; TCRdb's copy has only in-frame clones and leaves some out. From that table come the V and J calls and clone size; the DNA was used to work out D and trimming. The profile shows hundreds of thousands of clones, 75% to 90% of them singletons. The CDR3 extends over 13 amino acids. CDR1 and CDR2 (germline): MNHEY, SVGAGI. Trimming stripped 8 bases from V and 3 bases from J, with 11 bases between. The chain is built from TRBV6-5 and TRBJ1-5; D call uncertain. The source is a young woman who had recovered from COVID-19. The specimen was PBMCs or T cells enriched from blood (not recorded which). The CDR3 DNA follows: TGTGCCAGCCGGACTGGGAACAATCAGCCCCAGCATTTT. It is translated as CASRTGNNQPQHF.